This TCR beta chain emerged from a study of low-dose radiotherapy and immunotherapy resistance in tumors. Study at large: Participants in Cohort 2 were given 1 Gy per fraction every two weeks, for 13 Gy over 26 weeks.

V dropped 5 bases and J dropped 0; count of bases not matched to a gene: 16. Germline V gene sequence: CDR1 MNHEY, CDR2 SMNVEV (reference sequence). There are 19 residues in the CDR3. TRAV- and TRBV-specific primers primed first-strand cDNA, covering alpha and beta chains. Amplification of TCRs used a constant-region primer and V-primer adapter for around 19 PCR cycles. mRNA, once isolated, was amplified by in vitro transcription. Using its own MiXCR run on the reads, TCRdb lists one record per CDR3 protein. The sample yields more than 70,000 distinct CDR3 sequences, 20% seen once. In this sample, this clonotype turned up many times. The time point: after trial treatment. This sample's treatment: LDRT plus nivolumab, ipilimumab, low-dose cyclophosphamide and aspirin (RACIN trial). Donors were treated with nivolumab, ipilimumab, aspirin, and low-dose cyclophosphamide and radiotherapy. Those eligible were patients bearing advanced solid tumors lacking tumor-infiltrating lymphocytes.

The material sequenced was PBMCs, taken after low-dose radiotherapy plus immunotherapy. This TCR derives from a female donor with ovarian cancer. J is TRBJ2-1 and V is TRBV27; TRBD1 aligns across 7 bases. As DNA, the CDR3 is TGTGCCAGCAGTACAAACAGGGGTCCCTCCCTAGCCTCCTACAATGAGCAGTTCTTC. It translates to CASSTNRGPSLASYNEQFF.